The clone carrying this T cell receptor beta chain was seen only a few times. This entry comes from a study of blood T cell repertoires in COVID-19. CDR1 and CDR2 (germline): MNHEY, SVGEGT. J gave up 6 bases and V 6 bases, and 10 bases lay outside the gene matches. This CDR3 is built from 15 residues. How the authors handled the data: Estimates of nucleated cell counts were drawn from the amplification of reference gene primers. The repertoire was sequenced with immunoSEQ multiplex PCR; TCRdb's copy has only in-frame clones and lacks some. The DNA was the basis for D and trimming; V, J and clone size are from that table. The sample lists approximately 76,000 clones, about 70% occurring once.

The sequenced sample was peripheral blood. This chain connects TRBV6-2 or TRBV6-3 to TRBJ2-5; TRBD2 matches at 10 bases. The sequence was obtained from a woman in her sixties or seventies with acute or convalescent COVID-19. Here the CDR3 DNA reads TGTGCCAGCAGCGGAGTAACTAGCGGGGCCAAGACCCAGTACTTC. It translates to CASSGVTSGAKTQYF.